A single sample gave rise to the 12 T cell receptor beta chains below, sequenced in a study of blood T cell repertoires in COVID-19 (dated by TCRdb to 2020 to 2021). Libraries came from the immunoSEQ multiplex PCR assay. TCRdb's version of the immuneACCESS table is confined to in-frame rearrangements and falls short of the full clone set. An unresolved V gene accounts for under half of the shortfall where checked; the remainder is of unknown origin. The sample includes roughly 100,000 clones, with approximately 86% observed a single time. The ten biggest clones cover about 3% of the sample. Sequences were obtained from peripheral blood. These receptors were taken from a man aged 50 or older with active or convalescent COVID-19.

The rearrangement links TRBV25-1 to TRBJ2-7; D may be TRBD1 (6 bases). The germline V gene encodes CDR1 MGHDK and CDR2 SYGVNS. The CDR3 length is 16 residues. The V gene lost 2 bases and the J gene lost 3 bases, with 17 bases spanning the gap. In DNA form, the CDR3 reads TGTGCCAGCAGTGAACGCAGGGGTTCTATCAGCTACGAGCAGTACTTC. Amino acid sequence: CASSERRGSISYEQYF.

This clone has just a few counts. The J gene is TRBJ1-5, the V gene TRBV18; 8 nucleotides align to TRBD1. The CDR3 extends over 13 amino acids. The germline V gene has CDR1 KGHSH and CDR2 LQKENI. The V gene end was trimmed by 5 bases and the J gene end by 6 bases; junction bases not matched to a gene: 3. The CDR3 DNA is TGTGCCAGCTCATCGGACAGGGCTCAGCCCCAGCATTTT. Its translation is CASSSDRAQPQHF.

This clone was counted between two and nine times. The V gene is TRBV7-9, the J gene TRBJ1-2, with D uncertain. From germline, CDR1 is SEHNR and CDR2 FQNEAQ (reference sequence). Trimming stripped 1 base from V and 3 bases from J, with 6 bases between. The CDR3 loop spans 13 amino acids. CDR3 sequence: CASSLGPYYGYTF. The CDR3 DNA reads TGTGCCAGCAGCTTAGGTCCCTACTATGGCTACACCTTC. Based on the CDR3 plus reference TRBV7-9 and TRBJ1-2, the full variable domain is DTGVSQNPRHKITKRGQNVTFRCDPISEHNRLYWYRQTLGQGPEFLTYFQNEAQLEKSRLLSDRFSAERPKGSFSTLEIQRTEQGDSAMYLCASSLGPYYGYTFGSGTRLTVV.

V gene TRBV9 combines with J gene TRBJ1-1; a weak D match, TRBD1 (5 bases). CDR3 length equals 14 residues. The germline V gene encodes CDR1 SGDLS and CDR2 YYNGEE. V gave up 0 bases and J gave up 2 bases, with 8 bases separating them. The CDR3 DNA reads TGTGCCAGCAGCGTAGTACAGGAAAACACTGAAGCTTTCTTT. This sequence encodes CASSVVQENTEAFF.

V and J are TRBV9 and TRBJ2-5; 7 bases line up with TRBD2. CDR1 is SGDLS and CDR2 is YYNGEE in the germline V gene. This CDR3 comprises 13 residues. The J segment lost 5 bases and the V segment lost 3 bases, leaving 4 bases of the junction unmatched. CDR3 nucleotide sequence: TGTGCCAGCAGCGCCAGCGGGGCGGAGACCCAGTACTTC. Its protein is CASSASGAETQYF.

The chain links TRBV5-1 to TRBJ2-3; 7 positions agree with TRBD1. CDR3 size: 15 residues. Per the germline V gene, CDR1 is SGHRS and CDR2 is YFSETQ. Germline trimming cut 1 base from V and 4 bases from J; bases unmatched to any gene: 6. The CDR3 region has the DNA TGCGCCAGCAGCTTGCGAGGGGGCAGCTCAGATACGCAGTATTTT. Protein product: CASSLRGGSSDTQYF.

This rearrangement joins TRBV4-3 to TRBJ2-5; TRBD2 aligns across 9 bases. Trimming cost V 3 bases and J 4 bases; bases outside gene matches: 6. The germline gives CDR1 LGHNA, CDR2 YSLEER. There are 15 residues in the CDR3. CDR3 sequence: CASSQASGKGETQYF. The CDR3 DNA reads TGCGCCAGCAGCCAGGCTAGCGGGAAGGGAGAGACCCAGTACTTC.

J is TRBJ1-5 and V is TRBV30; 12 nucleotides match TRBD1. Germline trimming cut 5 bases from V and 6 bases from J; bases unmatched to any gene: 2. The CDR3 length is 13 residues. Germline V lookup: CDR1 GTSNPN, CDR2 SVGIG (reference sequence). CDR3 in amino acids: CAWGTGGSQPQHF. The CDR3 DNA sequence: TGTGCCTGGGGGACAGGGGGCAGTCAGCCCCAGCATTTT. The whole variable domain, filled in from reference TRBV30 and TRBJ1-5, reads SQTIHQWPATLVQPVGSPLSLECTVEGTSNPNLYWYRQAAGRGLQLLFYSVGIGQISSEVPQNLSASRPQDRQFILSSKKLLLSDSGFYLCAWGTGGSQPQHFGDGTRLSIL.

The V call is TRBV28, the J call TRBJ1-2; 12 bases map to TRBD1. The germline CDR1 and CDR2 sequences are MDHEN and SYDVKM. V trimming: 5 bases; J trimming: 12 bases; junction bases outside the gene matches: 10. CDR3 length equals 14 residues. The CDR3 is CASSLSGTGGADTF. The DNA of the CDR3 is TGTGCCAGCAGTCTCTCCGGGACAGGGGGCGCCGACACCTTC.

This clone has more than one count but fewer than ten. The V call is TRBV5-1, the J call TRBJ1-2; 9 positions agree with TRBD1. CDR1 SGHRS and CDR2 YFSETQ come from the germline V gene. Trimming cost V 0 bases and J 4 bases; bases outside gene matches: 1. The CDR3 is 14 residues long. CDR3 bases: TGCGCCAGCAGCTTGGGGGACAGGGCCTATGGCTACACCTTC. Translation: CASSLGDRAYGYTF.

This chain connects TRBV11-2 to TRBJ2-1, with 8 bases matching TRBD1. With V trimmed by 2 bases and J by 7 bases, 7 bases remained unmatched. CDR1 is SGHAT, CDR2 FQNNGV, per germline. The CDR3 contains 15 residues. The CDR3 spells CASSLNQGAGNEQFF. The CDR3 bases are TGTGCCAGCAGCTTAAATCAGGGGGCTGGGAATGAGCAGTTCTTC.

This clone was detected a few times. The same CDR3 arises from other DNA sequences in this sample as well. V is TRBV5-1 and J is TRBJ1-4; possibly TRBD1 for D (6 bases). The V and J ends lost 0 bases and 5 bases respectively, with 8 bases between them. CDR1 SGHRS and CDR2 YFSETQ come from the germline V gene. The CDR3 runs 14 residues. In DNA, the CDR3 is TGCGCCAGCAGCTTGGGGCAGGGGAATGAAAAACTGTTTTTT. Encoded protein: CASSLGQGNEKLFF.